This TCR beta chain is drawn from a study of a mutant IDH1 vaccine in newly diagnosed glioma. Indicated time point: week 35, safety follow-up. Every single dose of the vaccine, 300 ug of mutant IDH1 20-mer peptide, came with topical imiquimod. Patients underwent eight vaccinations, which took place in weeks 1, 3, 5, 7, 11, 15, 19 and 23. The table came from immunoSEQ multiplex PCR; TCRdb's copy has only in-frame clones and leaves some out. Of fewer than 70,000 clones listed, approximately 86% are singletons. Notes on this clone: Its antigen is unidentified.

This CDR3 has 16 amino acids. The V gene's germline CDR1 is MNHNS and CDR2 SASEGT. The V end lost 4 bases, the J end lost 1 base, and 16 bases lay between the germline ends. The chain links TRBV6-1 to TRBJ2-5, with D perhaps matching TRBD1 (6 bases). Material: PBMCs, obtained from a glioma patient whose treatment included an IDH1 peptide vaccine. This TCR was sampled from a man aged 25-45 years with glioma. CDR3 region: CASSAHGGSVQETQYF. Here the CDR3 DNA reads TGTGCCAGCAGTGCCCATGGGGGCTCCGTCCAAGAGACCCAGTACTTC.